The clone carrying this T cell receptor (beta chain) was detected a few times. Its antigen is still unknown. This sample is part of a study of beta chain features in type 1 diabetes. Study-wide findings and caveats: Insertions were fewer and deletions more numerous at VDJ junctions in type 1 diabetes patients.

Since all of the isolated RNA was reverse transcribed, expressed TCRB transcripts were what got sequenced. Profiled with immunoSEQ multiplex PCR; TCRdb holds only in-frame clones, not every one. The table lists over 350,000 clones, more than 12% of them singletons, with under 0.02% in the top ten. Germline V lookup: CDR1 LNHNV, CDR2 YYDKDF (reference sequence). The CDR3 totals 13 residues. V was pared by 3 bases and J by 8 bases, with 10 bases between. The receptor was isolated from a woman aged 18-29 years in good health. This chain joins TRBV15 and TRBJ1-4; D is ambiguous. The specimen was naive CD4+ T cells from blood. The CDR3 bases are TGTGCCACCAGCAGTTATGGAGGGGAAAAACTGTTTTTT. It translates to CATSSYGGEKLFF.